Below, 32 T cell receptor beta chains from the same sample are listed, as sequenced in a study of shared clonotypes between healthy human individuals. The table came from immunoSEQ multiplex PCR; TCRdb's copy has only in-frame clones and leaves some out. Here the sample spans millions of clones, around nine tenths being singletons. The specimen sequenced was naive CD4+ T cells sorted from blood. Noted subset: CD45RA+ positively selected. The source is a man aged 18 to 35 in good health.

This chain connects TRBV6-5 to TRBJ2-7; no definite D call. With 5 bases removed from V and 7 bases from J, the gap between germline ends came to 15 bases. The germline V gene encodes CDR1 MNHEY and CDR2 SVGAGI. The length of the CDR3 is 13 residues. The CDR3 loop is CASSPLLTEEQYF. The CDR3 DNA sequence: TGTGCCAGCAGTCCCCTGTTGACCGAGGAGCAGTACTTC.

Concerning this clone itself: The same CDR3 is also encoded by other DNA sequences in this sample. The J gene is TRBJ2-1, the V gene TRBV7-2, with D tentatively TRBD2 (5 bases). Trimming cost V 3 bases and J 6 bases, with 6 bases left between them. This CDR3 region has 12 residues. Germline V gene lookup returns CDR1 SGHTA and CDR2 FQGNSA. The CDR3 loop reads CASSLGVNEQFF. CDR3 bases: TGTGCCAGCAGCTTGGGAGTCAATGAGCAGTTCTTC.

The rearrangement uses TRBV5-6 and TRBJ1-6; no clear D gene. Between the trimmed V and J ends, which lost 5 bases and 3 bases, there was a span of 15 bases. Germline CDR1 SGHDT, CDR2 YYEEEE. CDR3 length: 16 residues. The CDR3 protein is CASSTALEVYNSPLHF. For the CDR3, the DNA is TGTGCCAGCAGTACCGCACTCGAAGTCTATAATTCACCCCTCCACTTT.

This clone has only one observation. This chain uses TRBV6-5 with TRBJ2-1; 13 bases are a match to TRBD2. The J segment lost 4 bases and the V segment lost 5 bases, leaving 2 bases of the junction unmatched. CDR3 length: 15 residues. CDR1 is MNHEY, CDR2 SVGAGI, per germline. DNA of the CDR3: TGTGCCAGCAGTGTGGGACTAGCGGGGTACAATGAGCAGTTCTTC. This gives the protein CASSVGLAGYNEQFF.

V gene TRBV5-1 combines with J gene TRBJ2-3; 10 bases agree with TRBD2. Germline V gene lookup returns CDR1 SGHRS and CDR2 YFSETQ. This CDR3 has 16 residues. The V segment lost 0 bases and the J segment 6 bases; nucleotides outside the gene matches: 7. DNA for the CDR3: TGCGCCAGCAGCTTGGCAGCGGGGGGGGCGACCGATACGCAGTATTTT. Its protein product is CASSLAAGGATDTQYF.

V usage is TRBV4-3 and J usage is TRBJ2-5, with 14 bases identical to TRBD2. The germline gives CDR1 LGHNA, CDR2 YSLEER. The V segment lost 4 bases and the J segment 5 bases; nucleotides outside the gene matches: 3. The CDR3 runs to 15 residues. The CDR3: CASSPTSGREETQYF. The CDR3 bases are TGCGCCAGCAGCCCGACTAGCGGGAGGGAGGAGACCCAGTACTTC.

This chain joins TRBV14 and TRBJ2-7; 11 bases match TRBD1. Germline CDR1 is SGHDN and CDR2 is FVKESK. V shed 1 base and J 3 bases; nucleotides not matched to a gene: 2. The CDR3 is 15 amino acids. The CDR3 coding sequence is TGTGCCAGCAGCCAAGGGACAGGGGGCATCTACGAGCAGTACTTC. It specifies CASSQGTGGIYEQYF. The variable domain in full, completed from reference TRBV14 and TRBJ2-7, reads EAGVTQFPSHSVIEKGQTVTLRCDPISGHDNLYWYRRVMGKEIKFLLHFVKESKQDESGMPNNRFLAERTGGTYSTLKVQPAELEDSGVYFCASSQGTGGIYEQYFGPGTRLTVT.

V gene TRBV30 combines with J gene TRBJ1-2, with a tentative D call TRBD1 (5 bases). Per germline, CDR1 GTSNPN and CDR2 SVGIG (reference sequence). The CDR3 spans 12 residues. V lost 0 bases to trimming and J lost 14 bases, with 16 bases between them. CDR3 amino acids: CAWSVLPGEGTF. CDR3 DNA: TGTGCCTGGAGTGTACTGCCCGGGGAGGGGACCTTC.

This sequence joins TRBV19 and TRBJ2-1; D possibly uses TRBD1 or TRBD2 (7 bases each). The germline CDR1 and CDR2 sequences are LNHDA and SQIVND (reference sequence). The CDR3 spans 13 residues. V gave up 7 bases and J gave up 9 bases, with 16 bases separating them. CDR3 sequence reads: CASTTTGRGEQFF. The CDR3 DNA is TGTGCCAGTACCACGACAGGGAGGGGTGAGCAGTTCTTC.

J is TRBJ2-2 and V is TRBV5-1; weak D call: TRBD1 (5 bases). The CDR3 totals 17 residues. Trimming shortened V by 2 bases and J by 5 bases, and 19 bases separated the two germline ends. In germline, CDR1 is SGHRS, CDR2 YFSETQ. The CDR3 DNA reads TGCGCCAGCAGCTTACTAAAAACAACGACAGATACCGGGGAGCTGTTTTTT. As protein: CASSLLKTTTDTGELFF.

This sequence joins TRBV4-2 and TRBJ2-3; 14 bases align to TRBD2. The CDR3 loop spans 18 amino acids. Germline loops: CDR1 LGHNA, CDR2 YNFKEQ. V shed 3 bases and J 0 bases; nucleotides not matched to a gene: 5. CDR3 in amino acids: CASSHGLAGGLSTDTQYF. The CDR3, as DNA: TGTGCCAGCAGCCACGGACTAGCGGGGGGCCTAAGCACAGATACGCAGTATTTT.

This chain's CDR3 is CAWSGRLGETQYF. The DNA for the CDR3 is TGTGCCTGGAGTGGAAGACTAGGAGAGACCCAGTACTTC. The chain links TRBV30 to TRBJ2-5; possible D gene TRBD2, 6 bases. V lost 1 base to trimming and J lost 4 bases, with 10 bases between them. The germline V gene encodes CDR1 GTSNPN and CDR2 SVGIG (reference sequence). The CDR3 loop spans 13 amino acids. The full variable domain, its missing parts supplied by reference TRBV30 and TRBJ2-5, is SQTIHQWPATLVQPVGSPLSLECTVEGTSNPNLYWYRQAAGRGLQLLFYSVGIGQISSEVPQNLSASRPQDRQFILSSKKLLLSDSGFYLCAWSGRLGETQYFGPGTRLLVL.

V is TRBV7-9 and J is TRBJ2-1; D is perhaps TRBD1 or TRBD2 (6 bases each). CDR3 length: 15 amino acids. V was trimmed by 2 bases and J by 8 bases, leaving 16 bases between them. Germline V gene data show CDR1 as SEHNR and CDR2 as FQNEAQ (reference sequence). CDR3 DNA sequence: TGTGCCAGCAGCTTACGCGGGGCAGGGGTGGATGAGCAGTTCTTC. As protein: CASSLRGAGVDEQFF.

The chain uses TRBV6-1 and TRBJ2-5, with 9 nucleotides matching TRBD2. With V trimmed by 1 base and J by 1 base, 4 bases remained unmatched. From germline, CDR1 is MNHNS and CDR2 SASEGT. The CDR3 is made up of 16 amino acids. The CDR3 protein is CASSEGLRGGQETQYF. For the CDR3, the DNA is TGTGCCAGCAGTGAAGGGCTGCGGGGGGGCCAAGAGACCCAGTACTTC.

The chain links TRBV5-5 to TRBJ1-3; D is undetermined. CDR3 length equals 13 residues. V lost 1 base to trimming and J lost 3 bases, with 5 bases between them. Germline assignment: CDR1 SGHKS and CDR2 YYEKEE (reference sequence). CDR3 loop: CASSLKGGNTIYF. The CDR3 nucleotides read TGTGCCAGCAGCTTGAAAGGTGGAAACACCATATATTTT.

About this clone itself: The same CDR3 is also encoded by other DNA sequences in this sample. The genes are TRBV2 and TRBJ1-4; TRBD1 matches at 8 bases. Looked up from germline, CDR1 is SNHLY and CDR2 is FYNNEI. The CDR3 runs to 14 residues. The V gene end was trimmed by 6 bases and the J gene end by 0 bases; junction bases not matched to a gene: 0. The CDR3 reads CASRGQATNEKLFF. The CDR3 coding sequence is TGTGCCAGCAGGGGACAGGCAACTAATGAAAAACTGTTTTTT.

The sample holds one count of this clone. The chain recombines TRBV7-2 with TRBJ2-7, with D maybe TRBD1 (6 bases). The CDR3 consists of 14 residues. Germline loops: CDR1 SGHTA, CDR2 FQGNSA. V lost 5 bases, J lost 3 bases, and 14 bases lay in between. As DNA, the CDR3 is TGTGCCAGCAGCGTCCAGGGGAGTAACTACGAGCAGTACTTC. Amino acid sequence: CASSVQGSNYEQYF.

The V and J genes are TRBV5-1 and TRBJ2-3, with 8 bases matching TRBD1. Per the germline V gene, CDR1 is SGHRS and CDR2 is YFSETQ. CDR3 size: 13 residues. The junction had 3 bases not matched to a gene; V was cut back by 3 bases and J by 6 bases. The CDR3 DNA is TGCGCCAGCAGCTGGGACAGGCTGGATACGCAGTATTTT. Its translation is CASSWDRLDTQYF.

The CDR3 nucleotides read TGTGCCAGCAGCTCTGTGCTAGGGTTTAATTCCTACGAGCAGTACTTC. Its protein product is CASSSVLGFNSYEQYF. The chain recombines TRBV7-2 with TRBJ2-7; D ambiguous. This CDR3 is built from 16 residues. Deletions cut 4 bases from V and 1 base from J, with 17 bases between. Looked up from germline, CDR1 is SGHTA and CDR2 is FQGNSA.

The chain is built from TRBV15 and TRBJ2-7; TRBD1 is a possible D gene (6 bases). Trimming took off 1 base at V and 3 bases at J, with 16 bases between the two ends. CDR3 length: 16 residues. Germline CDR1 LNHNV, CDR2 YYDKDF (reference sequence). The chain's CDR3 is CATSRGPTGMNYEQYF. DNA for the CDR3: TGTGCCACCAGCAGAGGGCCAACAGGGATGAACTACGAGCAGTACTTC.

The chain couples TRBV27 to TRBJ1-2; TRBD1 aligns across 7 bases. Germline V gene data show CDR1 as MNHEY and CDR2 as SMNVEV (reference sequence). The CDR3 is made up of 13 amino acids. V dropped 8 bases and J dropped 3; count of bases not matched to a gene: 6. Written as DNA, the CDR3 is TGTGCCAGCCGGGCAGACAGGGACTATGGCTACACCTTC. Protein: CASRADRDYGYTF.

This clone was recorded only once. The rearrangement links TRBV6-5 to TRBJ1-4, with TRBD1 matching 7 bases. With 3 bases clipped from V and 3 bases from J, the junction kept 4 bases outside the gene matches. The CDR3 contains 15 residues. Germline V gene lookup returns CDR1 MNHEY and CDR2 SVGAGI. CDR3 nucleotide sequence: TGTGCCAGCAGTTATGGTGACAGGGCTAATGAAAAACTGTTTTTT. This gives the protein CASSYGDRANEKLFF.

The chain combines TRBV5-4 with TRBJ2-3; 9 bases agree with TRBD2. The ends lost 4 bases at V and 0 bases at J; junction bases unmatched: 9. The V gene's germline CDR1 is SGHNT and CDR2 YYREEE (reference sequence). This CDR3 spans 17 amino acids. In nucleotides, the CDR3 is TGTGCCAGCAGCAATAGCGGGAGAGGTCGAAGCACAGATACGCAGTATTTT. Translated: CASSNSGRGRSTDTQYF.

The rearrangement uses TRBV7-8 and TRBJ1-1; D possibly corresponds to TRBD1 (5 bases). The germline V gene has CDR1 SGHVS and CDR2 FQNEAQ. The CDR3 runs to 15 residues. With 4 bases removed from V and 1 base from J, the gap between germline ends came to 13 bases. CDR3 DNA: TGTGCCAGCAGCTCGTTGCGGGGGGGGAACACTGAAGCTTTCTTT. Translation gives CASSSLRGGNTEAFF.

V and J are TRBV4-2 and TRBJ1-2; no reliable D call. The CDR3 is 15 amino acids. Germline assignment: CDR1 LGHNA and CDR2 YNFKEQ. V was trimmed by 6 bases and J by 6 bases, leaving 20 bases between them. The CDR3 spells CASSPRDGRSDGYTF. In nucleotides, the CDR3 is TGTGCCAGCAGTCCCCGGGATGGGCGATCGGATGGCTACACCTTC.

The rearrangement joins TRBV7-2 to TRBJ2-3, with a possible D match to TRBD2 (5 bases). The CDR3 contains 15 residues. The V end lost 0 bases, the J end lost 6 bases, and 13 bases lay between the germline ends. Looked up from germline, CDR1 is SGHTA and CDR2 is FQGNSA. The CDR3 DNA reads TGTGCCAGCAGCTTAGCGCTTCTAGCCCGGGATACGCAGTATTTT. Protein sequence: CASSLALLARDTQYF.

This clone was picked up one time. The chain links TRBV29-1 to TRBJ2-3, with 8 nucleotides matching TRBD2. This CDR3 region has 13 residues. Germline V lookup: CDR1 SQVTM, CDR2 ANQGSEA. V dropped 6 bases and J dropped 5; count of bases not matched to a gene: 7. The chain's CDR3 is CSVATSGRDTQYF. The CDR3 bases are TGCAGCGTGGCTACTAGCGGACGAGATACGCAGTATTTT.

To note about this clone: At the DNA level, this CDR3 is encoded by other sequences in the same sample as well. The chain's CDR3 is CASSEYSYEQYF. The DNA for the CDR3 is TGTGCCAGCAGTGAATACAGCTACGAGCAGTACTTC. The gene calls are TRBV6-1 and TRBJ2-7; D is unclear. CDR3 length equals 12 residues. Germline V gene sequence: CDR1 MNHNS, CDR2 SASEGT. V gave up 2 bases and J gave up 3 bases, with 5 bases separating them.

The rearrangement links TRBV9 to TRBJ2-2, with D possibly matching TRBD1 (6 bases). The CDR3 has 17 residues. Germline V gives CDR1 SGDLS, CDR2 YYNGEE. With 4 bases removed from V and 6 bases from J, the gap between germline ends came to 22 bases. The CDR3 nucleotides read TGTGCCAGCAGCTACGGCGTCAGGGGAAGGGATGCCGGGGAGCTGTTTTTT. It translates to CASSYGVRGRDAGELFF.

The chain is built from TRBV15 and TRBJ2-7; a weak D match, TRBD1 (6 bases). The CDR3 length is 14 residues. Trimming shortened V by 2 bases and J by 4 bases, and 12 bases separated the two germline ends. Germline CDR1 and CDR2: LNHNV and YYDKDF (reference sequence). The CDR3: CATSRLLQGYEQYF. The CDR3 DNA sequence: TGTGCCACCAGCAGACTACTACAGGGATACGAGCAGTACTTC. The full variable domain, with the rest looked up from reference TRBV15 and TRBJ2-7, is DAMVIQNPRYQVTQFGKPVTLSCSQTLNHNVMYWYQQKSSQAPKLLFHYYDKDFNNEADTPDNFQSRRPNTSFCFLDIRSPGLGDTAMYLCATSRLLQGYEQYFGPGTRLTVT.

The chain couples TRBV5-1 to TRBJ2-7, with 8 bases that match TRBD1. Losses at the gene ends were 4 bases for V and 2 bases for J; bases not matched to a gene: 8. The CDR3 totals 15 residues. The germline gives CDR1 SGHRS, CDR2 YFSETQ. The CDR3 spells CASSGGGTGPYEQYF. The CDR3 DNA reads as TGCGCCAGCAGCGGAGGCGGGACAGGCCCCTACGAGCAGTACTTC.

The chain combines TRBV6-5 with TRBJ2-7, with D unresolved. The germline gives CDR1 MNHEY, CDR2 SVGAGI. The CDR3 runs to 13 residues. With 8 bases removed from V and 4 bases from J, the gap between germline ends came to 15 bases. The CDR3 region is CASSPGSKYEQYF. CDR3 sequence (DNA): TGTGCCAGCTCCCCCGGATCCAAGTACGAGCAGTACTTC.